A single sample gave rise to the 26 T cell receptor beta chains below, sequenced in a study of Ad26.COV2.S vaccination and SARS-CoV-2 variants. Treatment described: 19 received Ad26.COV2.S at low or high dose, single or two shots; several received placebo; per-sample allocation not given. Following the first vaccine or placebo injection, samples were taken on day 63. Assay: immunoSEQ multiplex PCR; the TCRdb copy retains only in-frame clones and omits some. The sample yields some 340,000 clones, around 85% seen once. The source material was peripheral blood, sampled in a trial of Ad26.COV2.S vaccine versus placebo. These receptors were taken from a person aged 18-60 years who received the Ad26.COV2.S COVID-19 vaccine or a placebo.

The J gene is TRBJ1-1, the V gene TRBV19; 9 bases match TRBD1. V shed 4 bases, J shed 7 bases, and the junction held 4 bases outside the gene matches. The CDR3 has 13 residues. CDR1 is LNHDA and CDR2 is SQIVND in the germline V gene (reference sequence). CDR3 coding DNA: TGTGCCAGTAGTACCCTGACAGGGGGTGAAGCTTTCTTT. Translated: CASSTLTGGEAFF.

V and J are TRBV11-2 and TRBJ2-2; 10 nucleotides line up with TRBD1. The CDR3 spans 16 residues. CDR1 is SGHAT and CDR2 is FQNNGV in the germline V gene. J was trimmed by 5 bases and V by 6 bases; bases with no gene match: 9. The CDR3 spells CASSYGTGDGTGELFF. The CDR3 DNA sequence: TGTGCCAGCAGTTACGGGACAGGGGACGGAACCGGGGAGCTGTTTTTT.

This sequence joins TRBV5-1 and TRBJ2-7; TRBD2 matches at 8 bases. Per the germline V gene, CDR1 is SGHRS and CDR2 is YFSETQ. J was trimmed by 1 base and V by 0 bases; bases with no gene match: 6. This CDR3 region has 16 residues. CDR3 sequence (DNA): TGCGCCAGCAGCTTGGCTCCCGCTAGCGGGTCCTACGAGCAGTACTTC. This codes for CASSLAPASGSYEQYF.

The gene calls are TRBV5-6 and TRBJ1-1; no clear D. Germline assignment: CDR1 SGHDT and CDR2 YYEEEE. Trimming shortened V by 2 bases and J by 3 bases, and 8 bases separated the two germline ends. The CDR3 consists of 13 residues. CDR3 region: CASSLGADTEAFF. In DNA, the CDR3 is TGTGCCAGCAGCTTAGGAGCTGACACTGAAGCTTTCTTT.

The chain joins TRBV30 to TRBJ1-5; no clear D. The V gene lost 2 bases and the J gene lost 5 bases, with 10 bases spanning the gap. The CDR3 is made up of 13 amino acids. The germline V gene has CDR1 GTSNPN and CDR2 SVGIG (reference sequence). The DNA of the CDR3 is TGTGCCTGGAGTTCTGGGTTTGATCAGCCCCAGCATTTT. Its translation: CAWSSGFDQPQHF. Variable domain in full (rest from reference TRBV30 and TRBJ1-5): SQTIHQWPATLVQPVGSPLSLECTVEGTSNPNLYWYRQAAGRGLQLLFYSVGIGQISSEVPQNLSASRPQDRQFILSSKKLLLSDSGFYLCAWSSGFDQPQHFGDGTRLSIL.

This chain joins TRBV5-1 and TRBJ2-2; the D call may be TRBD1 or TRBD2 (5 bases each). Germline CDR1 reads SGHRS; CDR2 reads YFSETQ. This CDR3 is 16 amino acids long. Trimming left V 0 bases short and J 7 bases short, with 16 bases between. CDR3 DNA sequence: TGCGCCAGCAGCTTGGCCCCCTTAACGGGACGCGGGGAGCTGTTTTTT. This gives the protein CASSLAPLTGRGELFF.

The V call is TRBV7-9, the J call TRBJ2-3, with D tentatively TRBD2 (5 bases). V shed 3 bases and J shed 3 bases, with 10 bases lying between them. CDR1 and CDR2 from the germline V gene are SEHNR and FQNEAQ (reference sequence). The CDR3 loop spans 14 amino acids. In nucleotides, the CDR3 is TGTGCCAGCAGCTTCGGGGTCCTGACAGATACGCAGTATTTT. It encodes CASSFGVLTDTQYF.

This clone has just one count. The chain has TRBV5-1 and TRBJ1-1; D is possibly TRBD1 (6 bases). Germline V gene lookup returns CDR1 SGHRS and CDR2 YFSETQ. Between the trimmed V and J ends, which lost 5 bases and 10 bases, there was a span of 18 bases. This CDR3 contains 13 residues. Here the CDR3 reads CASRRTDKAAAFF. The CDR3 region has the DNA TGCGCCAGCAGGCGGACAGACAAGGCAGCAGCTTTCTTT.

The sample holds one count of this clone. This chain uses TRBV6-5 with TRBJ2-2; 8 nucleotides match TRBD1. CDR1 is MNHEY and CDR2 is SVGAGI in the germline V gene. The J segment lost 2 bases and the V segment lost 4 bases, leaving 6 bases of the junction unmatched. The length of the CDR3 is 16 residues. The CDR3 nucleotides read TGTGCCAGCAGTTCCCGACAGGGGCCTAACACCGGGGAGCTGTTTTTT. This gives the protein CASSSRQGPNTGELFF.

The rearrangement uses TRBV4-2 and TRBJ1-2, with D uncertain. Trimming cost V 3 bases and J 3 bases, with 14 bases left between them. Germline assignment: CDR1 LGHNA and CDR2 YNFKEQ. The CDR3 sequence is 15 residues long. The CDR3 spells CASSHSGVGYYGYTF. CDR3 DNA sequence: TGTGCCAGCAGCCACTCCGGGGTCGGGTACTATGGCTACACCTTC.

This clone was recorded once. The CDR3 sequence: CASSAGGRAFF. The CDR3 DNA follows: TGTGCCAGCAGCGCAGGGGGAAGGGCTTTCTTT. This chain uses TRBV7-9 with TRBJ1-1, with 7 nucleotides matching TRBD1. V was pared by 5 bases and J by 11 bases, with 5 bases of the junction left unmatched. Germline V gene sequence: CDR1 SEHNR, CDR2 FQNEAQ (reference sequence). This CDR3 is 11 amino acids long.

This clone was counted a few times. CDR3 region: CASSPRHPGEKLFF. CDR3 nucleotides: TGTGCCAGTAGTCCCCGACACCCGGGTGAAAAACTGTTTTTT. This sequence joins TRBV19 and TRBJ1-4; D unclear. Trimming pared 5 bases from V and 7 bases from J, leaving 14 bases between. The CDR3 contains 14 residues. Germline CDR1 and CDR2: LNHDA and SQIVND (reference sequence). Full variable domain (remainder filled in from reference TRBV19 and TRBJ1-4): DGGITQSPKYLFRKEGQNVTLSCEQNLNHDAMYWYRQDPGQGLRLIYYSQIVNDFQKGDIAEGYSVSREKKESFPLTVTSAQKNPTAFYLCASSPRHPGEKLFFGSGTQLSVL.

The genes are TRBV19 and TRBJ2-2; tentative D call: TRBD1 (6 bases). The germline V and J ends were trimmed by 1 base and 2 bases, with 11 bases remaining between them. Germline V gives CDR1 LNHDA, CDR2 SQIVND (reference sequence). The CDR3 spans 16 residues. CDR3 DNA sequence: TGTGCCAGTAGTATAGGTCCAGGGGTCAACACCGGGGAGCTGTTTTTT. Translation gives CASSIGPGVNTGELFF.

This clone showed up just once. V is TRBV5-1 and J is TRBJ2-1, with D possibly being TRBD1 or TRBD2 (6 bases each). The CDR3 spans 15 residues. The germline V gene has CDR1 SGHRS and CDR2 YFSETQ. Trimming stripped 3 bases from V and 6 bases from J, with 16 bases between. The CDR3 protein is CASSSGARGPNEQFF. The CDR3 nucleotides read TGCGCCAGCAGCTCGGGGGCCCGAGGCCCCAATGAGCAGTTCTTC.

The chain joins TRBV6-2 or TRBV6-3 to TRBJ1-5, with 9 bases aligning to TRBD1. The CDR3 runs to 17 residues. The germline gives CDR1 MNHEY, CDR2 SVGEGT. V was pared by 4 bases and J by 1 base, with 8 bases of the junction left unmatched. CDR3 coding DNA: TGTGCCAGCAGTTCCACGGGACAGGGAATGAGCAATCAGCCCCAGCATTTT. Protein sequence: CASSSTGQGMSNQPQHF.

This chain uses TRBV20-1 with TRBJ2-3; 8 bases are a match to TRBD2. Germline loops: CDR1 DFQATT, CDR2 SNEGSKA (reference sequence). The CDR3 has 16 residues. V lost 3 bases and J lost 2; bases outside the gene matches: 10. The DNA for the CDR3 is TGCAGTGCTAGTGGGGGGGTAGCGGGGTTCACAGATACGCAGTATTTT. Its protein product is CSASGGVAGFTDTQYF.

Written as DNA, the CDR3 is TGTGCCAGCAGTCACCCCCCGGGGCGGGGGGCCTCCCCCATCTACAATGAGCAGTTCTTC. This codes for CASSHPPGRGASPIYNEQFF. The chain couples TRBV27 to TRBJ2-1; 8 bases align to TRBD2. The CDR3 length is 20 residues. Germline V CDR1 and CDR2: MNHEY, SMNVEV (reference sequence). Germline trimming cut 5 bases from V and 3 bases from J; bases unmatched to any gene: 21.

The V and J genes are TRBV30 and TRBJ1-2; D ambiguous. V was pared by 0 bases and J by 8 bases, with 13 bases between. The CDR3 runs to 13 residues. In germline, CDR1 is GTSNPN, CDR2 SVGIG (reference sequence). The CDR3 region has the DNA TGTGCCTGGAGTGTAAGATCTGGTTTGGGCTACACCTTC. This translates into CAWSVRSGLGYTF.

The rearrangement uses TRBV18 and TRBJ1-3; no clear D gene. Germline V CDR1 and CDR2: KGHSH, LQKENI. This CDR3 spans 15 amino acids. Trimming took 2 bases from V and 1 from J, leaving 9 bases between them. The CDR3 sequence: CASSPIRGSGNTIYF. The CDR3 DNA reads TGTGCCAGCTCACCAATCCGAGGTTCTGGAAACACCATATATTTT.

The V and J genes are TRBV15 and TRBJ1-2; no reliable D call. Germline values: CDR1 LNHNV, CDR2 YYDKDF (reference sequence). The CDR3 runs 12 residues. V was pared by 1 base and J by 8 bases, with 8 bases between. CDR3: CATSRALGGYTF. The CDR3 DNA is TGTGCCACCAGCAGAGCACTGGGGGGCTACACCTTC.

The V and J genes are TRBV6-5 and TRBJ2-3, with D tentatively TRBD1 or TRBD2 (6 bases each). The V end was cut by 6 bases, the J end by 4 bases, with 11 bases between. This CDR3 contains 13 residues. The germline CDR1 and CDR2 sequences are MNHEY and SVGAGI. The chain's CDR3 is CASSSGEADTQYF. The CDR3 DNA follows: TGTGCCAGCAGCTCAGGGGAGGCAGATACGCAGTATTTT.

The chain employs TRBV6-5 and TRBJ1-1; D remains ambiguous. Germline lookup yields CDR1 MNHEY and CDR2 SVGAGI. The CDR3 length is 13 residues. V was pared by 6 bases and J by 8 bases, with 16 bases between. CDR3 sequence: CASRDVSVREAFF. The DNA of the CDR3 is TGTGCCAGCAGGGACGTATCGGTCAGAGAAGCTTTCTTT.

The chain combines TRBV19 with TRBJ1-1, with a tentative D call TRBD1 (6 bases). The CDR3 loop spans 16 amino acids. V dropped 4 bases and J dropped 4 bases, with 19 bases sitting between them. CDR1 is LNHDA, CDR2 SQIVND, per germline (reference sequence). CDR3 protein: CASSREGHGEGTEAFF. CDR3 DNA sequence: TGTGCCAGTAGTAGGGAGGGACATGGGGAGGGCACTGAAGCTTTCTTT.

Here the CDR3 reads CASSQPRSGGIFSTDTQYF. CDR3 nucleotides: TGTGCCAGCAGTCAGCCTCGGAGCGGGGGGATATTTAGCACAGATACGCAGTATTTT. The V and J genes are TRBV6-6 and TRBJ2-3; TRBD2 matches at 9 bases. The V segment lost 5 bases and the J segment 0 bases; nucleotides outside the gene matches: 15. Germline V gene sequence: CDR1 MNHNY, CDR2 SVGAGI (reference sequence). The CDR3 is 19 amino acids.

This chain links TRBV9 with TRBJ2-3; D gene ambiguous. The CDR3 has 13 residues. Germline V gene lookup returns CDR1 SGDLS and CDR2 YYNGEE. Trimming stripped 5 bases from V and 0 bases from J, with 7 bases between. The CDR3 DNA sequence: TGTGCCAGCAGTACCCAAAGCACAGATACGCAGTATTTT. Translation: CASSTQSTDTQYF.

The CDR3 nucleotides read TGTGCCAGCAGCTTCGGACTAGCGGAGACCTACAATGAGCAGTTCTTC. As protein: CASSFGLAETYNEQFF. The V and J genes are TRBV7-2 and TRBJ2-1; 10 nucleotides line up with TRBD2. The CDR3 totals 16 residues. Trimming at V came to 3 bases and at J to 2 bases, leaving 4 bases not matched to a gene. Germline CDR1 is SGHTA and CDR2 is FQGNSA.